This T cell receptor (beta chain) originates from a study of blood T cells in healthy people across ages. Whole-study results and caveats: Higher diversity and more naive CD4+ cells were features of long-lived donors, compared to aged donors.

Staff drew approximately 9.1 milliliters of peripheral blood from each donor. As regards this clonotype: Its antigen is as yet unknown.

The CDR3 has 18 residues. Germline CDR1 and CDR2: SGHRS and YFSETQ. Unmatched junction bases numbered 13, after V lost 2 bases and J lost 8 bases. A second PCR of 7 to 11 cycles used a sample-barcoded 5' primer and a J-beta primer mix. A template-switch adaptor containing 12 random nucleotides labeled each cDNA molecule. TCRdb independently ran MiXCR on the 5' RACE reads; one entry per CDR3 protein. The table lists about 1 million distinct CDR3 sequences, 45% of them singletons. The sequenced sample was blood. The genes are TRBV5-1 and TRBJ2-1, with 13 positions matching TRBD2. This TCR derives from a woman aged 55-70 years in good health. In nucleotides, the CDR3 is TGCGCCAGCAGCTTCCTTGATTCTACTAGCGGGAGGGGGTATGAGCAGTTCTTC. Encoded protein: CASSFLDSTSGRGYEQFF.